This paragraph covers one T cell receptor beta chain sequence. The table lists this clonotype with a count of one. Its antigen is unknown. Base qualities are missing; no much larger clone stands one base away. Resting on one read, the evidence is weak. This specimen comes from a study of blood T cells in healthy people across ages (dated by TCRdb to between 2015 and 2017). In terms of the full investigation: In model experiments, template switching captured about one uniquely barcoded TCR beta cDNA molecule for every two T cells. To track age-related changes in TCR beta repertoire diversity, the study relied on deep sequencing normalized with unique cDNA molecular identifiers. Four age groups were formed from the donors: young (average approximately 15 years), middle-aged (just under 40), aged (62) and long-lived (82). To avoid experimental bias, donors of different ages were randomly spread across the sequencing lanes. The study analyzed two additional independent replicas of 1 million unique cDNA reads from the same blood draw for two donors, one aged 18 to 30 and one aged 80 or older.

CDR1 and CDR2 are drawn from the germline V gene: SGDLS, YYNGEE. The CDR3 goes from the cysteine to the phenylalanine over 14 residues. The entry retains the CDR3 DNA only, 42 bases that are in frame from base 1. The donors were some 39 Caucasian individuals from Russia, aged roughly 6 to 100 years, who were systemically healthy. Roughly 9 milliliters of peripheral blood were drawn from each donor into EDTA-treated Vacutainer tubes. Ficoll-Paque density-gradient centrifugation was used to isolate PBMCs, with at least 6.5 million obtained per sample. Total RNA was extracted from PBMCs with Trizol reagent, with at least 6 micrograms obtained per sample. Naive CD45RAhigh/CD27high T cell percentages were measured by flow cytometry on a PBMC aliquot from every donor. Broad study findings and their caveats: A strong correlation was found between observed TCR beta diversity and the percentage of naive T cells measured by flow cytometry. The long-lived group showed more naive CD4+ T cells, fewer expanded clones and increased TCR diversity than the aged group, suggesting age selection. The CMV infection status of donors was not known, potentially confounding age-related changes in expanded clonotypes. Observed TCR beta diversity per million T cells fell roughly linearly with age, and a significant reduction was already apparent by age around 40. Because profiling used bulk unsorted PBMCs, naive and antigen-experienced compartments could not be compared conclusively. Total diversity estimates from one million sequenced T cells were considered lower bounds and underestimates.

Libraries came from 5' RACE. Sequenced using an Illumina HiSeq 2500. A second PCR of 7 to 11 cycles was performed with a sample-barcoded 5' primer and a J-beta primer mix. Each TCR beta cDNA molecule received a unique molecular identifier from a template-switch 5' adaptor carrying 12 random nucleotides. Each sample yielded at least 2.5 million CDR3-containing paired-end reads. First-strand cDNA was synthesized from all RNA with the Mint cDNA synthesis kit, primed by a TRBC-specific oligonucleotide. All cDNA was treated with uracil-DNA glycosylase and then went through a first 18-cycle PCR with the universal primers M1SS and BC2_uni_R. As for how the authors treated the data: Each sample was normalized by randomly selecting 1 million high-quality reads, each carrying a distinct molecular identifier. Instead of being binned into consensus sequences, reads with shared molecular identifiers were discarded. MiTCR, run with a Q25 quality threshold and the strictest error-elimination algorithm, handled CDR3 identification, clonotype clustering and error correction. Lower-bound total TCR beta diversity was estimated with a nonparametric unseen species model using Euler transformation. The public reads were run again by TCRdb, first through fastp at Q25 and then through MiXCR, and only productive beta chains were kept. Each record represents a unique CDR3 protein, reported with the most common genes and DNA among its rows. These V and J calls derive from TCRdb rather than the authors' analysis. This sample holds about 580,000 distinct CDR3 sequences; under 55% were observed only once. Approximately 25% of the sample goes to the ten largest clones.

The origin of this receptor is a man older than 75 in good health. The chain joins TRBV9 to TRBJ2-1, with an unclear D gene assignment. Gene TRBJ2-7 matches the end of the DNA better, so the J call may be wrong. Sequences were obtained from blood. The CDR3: CASSVTGAYNEQYF. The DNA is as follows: TGTGCCAGCAGCGTTACTGGAGCCTACAATGAGCAGTACTTC.